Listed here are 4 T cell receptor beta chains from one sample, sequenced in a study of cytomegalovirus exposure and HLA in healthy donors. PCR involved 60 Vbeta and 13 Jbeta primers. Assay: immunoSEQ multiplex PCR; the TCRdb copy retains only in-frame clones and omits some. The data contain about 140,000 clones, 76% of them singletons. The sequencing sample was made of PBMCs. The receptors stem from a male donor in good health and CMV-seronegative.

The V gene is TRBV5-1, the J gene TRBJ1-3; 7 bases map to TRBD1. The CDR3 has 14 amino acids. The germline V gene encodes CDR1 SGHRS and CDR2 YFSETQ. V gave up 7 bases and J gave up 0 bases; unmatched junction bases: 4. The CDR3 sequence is CASGQVSSGNTIYF. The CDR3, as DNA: TGCGCCAGCGGACAGGTCTCCTCTGGAAACACCATATATTTT.

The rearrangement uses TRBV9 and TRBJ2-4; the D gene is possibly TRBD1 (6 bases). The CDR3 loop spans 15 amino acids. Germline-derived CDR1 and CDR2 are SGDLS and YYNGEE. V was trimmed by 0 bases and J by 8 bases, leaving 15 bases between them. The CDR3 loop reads CASSVGGPLEDIQYF. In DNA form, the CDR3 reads TGTGCCAGCAGCGTAGGGGGGCCCCTAGAGGACATTCAGTACTTC.

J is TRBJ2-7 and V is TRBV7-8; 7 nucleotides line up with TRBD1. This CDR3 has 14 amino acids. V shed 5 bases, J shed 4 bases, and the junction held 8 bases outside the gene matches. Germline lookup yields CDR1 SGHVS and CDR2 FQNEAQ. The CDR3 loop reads CASSPGQKYYEQYF. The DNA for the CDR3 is TGTGCCAGCAGCCCGGGACAGAAGTATTACGAGCAGTACTTC. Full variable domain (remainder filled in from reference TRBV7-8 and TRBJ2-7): GAGVSQSPRYKVAKRGQDVALRCDPISGHVSLFWYQQALGQGPEFLTYFQNEAQLDKSGLPSDRFFAERPEGSVSTLKIQRTQQEDSAVYLCASSPGQKYYEQYFGPGTRLTVT.

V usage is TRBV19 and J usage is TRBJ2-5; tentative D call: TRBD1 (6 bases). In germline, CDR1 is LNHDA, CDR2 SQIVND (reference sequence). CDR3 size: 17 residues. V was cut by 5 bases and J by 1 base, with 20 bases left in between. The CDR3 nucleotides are TGTGCCAGTAGTCCCCGCCGACAGGACCTCCGCCAAGAGACCCAGTACTTC. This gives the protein CASSPRRQDLRQETQYF. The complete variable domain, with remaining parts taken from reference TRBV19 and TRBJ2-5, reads DGGITQSPKYLFRKEGQNVTLSCEQNLNHDAMYWYRQDPGQGLRLIYYSQIVNDFQKGDIAEGYSVSREKKESFPLTVTSAQKNPTAFYLCASSPRRQDLRQETQYFGPGTRLLVL.